The 27 T cell receptor beta chains presented below share a single source sample, sequenced in a study of cytomegalovirus exposure and HLA in healthy donors. The method was immunoSEQ multiplex PCR; TCRdb's version includes in-frame clones alone and lacks a portion of them. The sample lists approximately 210,000 clones; 85% to 90% were seen once. Input material: PBMCs. Source of these receptors: a woman between 18 and 30 years old in good health and CMV-seronegative.

The chain joins TRBV19 to TRBJ2-7; TRBD1 matches 7 bases. The CDR3 covers 15 residues. CDR1 is LNHDA, CDR2 SQIVND, per germline (reference sequence). Germline trimming cut 5 bases from V and 3 bases from J; bases unmatched to any gene: 10. CDR3 protein: CASSATGERYYEQYF. CDR3 DNA: TGTGCCAGTAGTGCCACAGGGGAGCGATACTACGAGCAGTACTTC.

The chain combines TRBV27 with TRBJ2-6, with TRBD1 matching 7 bases. Germline assignment: CDR1 MNHEY and CDR2 SMNVEV (reference sequence). The CDR3 extends over 15 amino acids. V trimming: 5 bases; J trimming: 2 bases; junction bases outside the gene matches: 3. The CDR3 reads CASSAGTAGANVLTF. CDR3 nucleotide sequence: TGTGCCAGCAGTGCTGGGACAGCTGGGGCCAACGTCCTGACTTTC.

The V call is TRBV11-1, the J call TRBJ2-1; 8 bases agree with TRBD2. This CDR3 region has 19 residues. Trimming at V came to 3 bases and at J to 3 bases, leaving 16 bases not matched to a gene. From germline, CDR1 is SGHAT and CDR2 FQDESV (reference sequence). In DNA form, the CDR3 reads TGTGCCAGCAGCTTGGGAGGGGTACGAGTAACTAGCGGCTACAATGAGCAGTTCTTC. Its translation is CASSLGGVRVTSGYNEQFF.

The chain links TRBV7-8 to TRBJ2-5, with 9 bases matching TRBD2. The CDR3 consists of 14 residues. Germline loops: CDR1 SGHVS, CDR2 FQNEAQ. J lost 7 bases, V lost 3 bases, and 6 bases had no gene match. CDR3 amino acids: CASSFTSGLGTQYF. The CDR3 DNA sequence: TGTGCCAGCAGCTTTACTAGCGGGCTGGGGACCCAGTACTTC. The full variable domain, its missing parts supplied by reference TRBV7-8 and TRBJ2-5, is GAGVSQSPRYKVAKRGQDVALRCDPISGHVSLFWYQQALGQGPEFLTYFQNEAQLDKSGLPSDRFFAERPEGSVSTLKIQRTQQEDSAVYLCASSFTSGLGTQYFGPGTRLLVL.

Details on this clone: The junction departs from the called germline gene at one end, perhaps through a read error. V usage is TRBV23-1 and J usage is TRBJ2-7; 7 bases fit TRBD1. Being an ORF, TRBV23-1 has a function that is uncertain. This CDR3 contains 16 residues. CDR3 nucleotide sequence: TGCGCCAGCACTCAAGCAAGGAGACAGGGACCCTACGAGCAGTACTTC. Translating gives CASTQARRQGPYEQYF.

The genes are TRBV2 and TRBJ2-7; no clear D gene. CDR3 length: 13 residues. V was trimmed by 6 bases and J by 2 bases, leaving 11 bases between them. CDR1 SNHLY and CDR2 FYNNEI come from the germline V gene. CDR3 region: CASRSVETYEQYF. Written as DNA, the CDR3 is TGTGCCAGCAGGTCGGTAGAAACCTACGAGCAGTACTTC.

V and J are TRBV6-5 and TRBJ2-5; TRBD2 agrees at 8 bases. CDR1 is MNHEY, CDR2 SVGAGI, per germline. V shed 1 base, J shed 1 base, and the junction held 5 bases outside the gene matches. The CDR3 has 16 residues. The CDR3 nucleotides are TGTGCCAGCAGTTACTTGACGGGAGGGGTCCAAGAGACCCAGTACTTC. This translates into CASSYLTGGVQETQYF.

The V call is TRBV28, the J call TRBJ2-2; 9 bases line up with TRBD2. The CDR3 spans 19 residues. V trimming: 3 bases; J trimming: 1 base; junction bases outside the gene matches: 12. CDR1 MDHEN and CDR2 SYDVKM come from the germline V gene. CDR3 coding DNA: TGTGCCAGCAGTTTTCTCTTGACTTTGACTAGCGGGAACACCGGGGAGCTGTTTTTT. Amino acid sequence: CASSFLLTLTSGNTGELFF.

A note on this clone: At the DNA level, this CDR3 is encoded by other sequences in the same sample as well. The chain uses TRBV27 and TRBJ1-5, with D possibly being TRBD1 (5 bases). CDR1 is MNHEY, CDR2 SMNVEV, per germline (reference sequence). The CDR3 runs 14 residues. V was trimmed by 2 bases and J by 0 bases, leaving 5 bases between them. CDR3 protein: CASSLQGSNQPQHF. The DNA of the CDR3 is TGTGCCAGCAGTTTACAGGGTAGCAATCAGCCCCAGCATTTT.

The CDR3 coding sequence is TGCGCCAGCAGCTCAGGATCATGGAAATCCTACAATGAGCAGTTCTTC. It encodes CASSSGSWKSYNEQFF. The rearrangement links TRBV5-1 to TRBJ2-1; D not resolved. Trimming removed 3 bases at V and 1 base at J, with 14 bases between. The CDR3 contains 16 residues. Germline V gene lookup returns CDR1 SGHRS and CDR2 YFSETQ.

The chain is built from TRBV19 and TRBJ2-1; TRBD1 aligns across 8 bases. The CDR3 is 14 amino acids. Germline V lookup: CDR1 LNHDA, CDR2 SQIVND (reference sequence). The V and J ends lost 7 bases and 5 bases, in that order; junction bases with no gene match: 7. CDR3 sequence: CASTEDREHNEQFF. The CDR3 coding sequence is TGTGCCAGTACCGAGGACAGGGAGCACAATGAGCAGTTCTTC.

V is TRBV7-9 and J is TRBJ1-1; D may be TRBD1 (5 bases). Germline V gene sequence: CDR1 SEHNR, CDR2 FQNEAQ (reference sequence). This CDR3 region has 12 residues. Trimming took 6 bases from V and 4 from J, leaving 9 bases between them. CDR3 sequence: CASRLGGTEAFF. The DNA for the CDR3 is TGTGCCAGCAGGTTGGGGGGCACTGAAGCTTTCTTT. Full variable domain (rest looked up from reference TRBV7-9 and TRBJ1-1): DTGVSQNPRHKITKRGQNVTFRCDPISEHNRLYWYRQTLGQGPEFLTYFQNEAQLEKSRLLSDRFSAERPKGSFSTLEIQRTEQGDSAMYLCASRLGGTEAFFGQGTRLTVV.

The CDR3 DNA sequence: TGTGCCAGTAGTATAGGGGTGCGGCAGCCCCAGCATTTT. Encoded protein: CASSIGVRQPQHF. V usage is TRBV19 and J usage is TRBJ1-5; no reliable D call. This CDR3 has 13 amino acids. The V gene's germline CDR1 is LNHDA and CDR2 SQIVND (reference sequence). Trimming shortened V by 1 base and J by 7 bases, and 8 bases separated the two germline ends.

The chain is built from TRBV27 and TRBJ1-2; TRBD1 is a possible D gene (6 bases). Trimming stripped 5 bases from V and 7 bases from J, with 14 bases between. The CDR3 is 13 amino acids. The germline V gene encodes CDR1 MNHEY and CDR2 SMNVEV (reference sequence). CDR3 protein: CASSPRQVSGYTF. CDR3 nucleotide sequence: TGTGCCAGCAGTCCCCGACAGGTCTCTGGCTACACCTTC.

The rearrangement links TRBV28 to TRBJ1-4; 7 bases agree with TRBD1. The V segment lost 4 bases and the J segment 3 bases; nucleotides outside the gene matches: 8. CDR1 and CDR2 from the germline V gene are MDHEN and SYDVKM. CDR3 size: 16 residues. The CDR3 nucleotides read TGTGCCAGCAGTTCCAGACGGACAGGACCTAATGAAAAACTGTTTTTT. As protein: CASSSRRTGPNEKLFF.

This rearrangement joins TRBV7-2 to TRBJ2-1, with D possibly matching TRBD2 (5 bases). Germline assignment: CDR1 SGHTA and CDR2 FQGNSA. The CDR3 runs 15 residues. V dropped 0 bases and J dropped 6 bases, with 12 bases sitting between them. The CDR3 sequence: CASSLARTGFNEQFF. CDR3 nucleotides: TGTGCCAGCAGCTTAGCGAGGACGGGATTCAATGAGCAGTTCTTC.

The V gene is TRBV7-9, the J gene TRBJ2-1, with no clear D. Per the germline V gene, CDR1 is SEHNR and CDR2 is FQNEAQ (reference sequence). V lost 6 bases and J lost 3, with 12 bases in between. This CDR3 is 14 amino acids long. In nucleotides, the CDR3 is TGTGCCAGCAGATTGAGCCTTCACTACAATGAGCAGTTCTTC. Translation: CASRLSLHYNEQFF.

This sequence joins TRBV28 and TRBJ2-1; D perhaps matches TRBD2 (7 bases). CDR1 is MDHEN, CDR2 SYDVKM, per germline. V was trimmed by 4 bases and J by 2 bases, leaving 24 bases between them. The CDR3 has 19 residues. CDR3 residues: CASSYLRGALSVAYNEQFF. As DNA, the CDR3 is TGTGCCAGCAGTTACCTACGGGGGGCGCTTAGCGTGGCCTACAATGAGCAGTTCTTC.

This clone occurred a few times. The chain carries TRBV5-1 and TRBJ1-1, with 8 bases lining up with TRBD1. Germline V gene sequence: CDR1 SGHRS, CDR2 YFSETQ. Unmatched junction bases numbered 8, after V lost 3 bases and J lost 4 bases. The CDR3 runs 15 residues. CDR3 in amino acids: CASSSQGTGPTEAFF. CDR3 nucleotide sequence: TGCGCCAGCAGCTCACAGGGGACAGGTCCCACTGAAGCTTTCTTT.

The chain carries TRBV27 and TRBJ2-1; tentative D call: TRBD1 (6 bases). Looked up from germline, CDR1 is MNHEY and CDR2 is SMNVEV (reference sequence). The CDR3 sequence is 14 residues long. V lost 2 bases and J lost 2, with 7 bases in between. The CDR3, as DNA: TGTGCCAGCAGTTTAGAGGGGGCCTACAATGAGCAGTTCTTC. Translating it yields CASSLEGAYNEQFF.

The chain combines TRBV28 with TRBJ2-3; the match to TRBD1 covers 8 bases. Germline CDR1 is MDHEN and CDR2 is SYDVKM. The CDR3 length is 15 residues. V gave up 3 bases and J gave up 4 bases; unmatched junction bases: 6. The DNA for the CDR3 is TGTGCCAGCAGTTTCCCCTCGACAGGGGCAGATACGCAGTATTTT. Protein product: CASSFPSTGADTQYF.

This clone showed up just once. The chain joins TRBV27 to TRBJ1-2, with D perhaps matching TRBD1 (6 bases). This CDR3 comprises 14 residues. Trimming took 4 bases from V and 8 from J, leaving 17 bases between them. Germline V CDR1 and CDR2: MNHEY, SMNVEV (reference sequence). CDR3 sequence: CASSSSLGRGGYTF. CDR3 bases: TGTGCCAGCAGTTCATCTCTCGGGAGGGGGGGCTACACCTTC.

This clone appeared many times. J is TRBJ1-5 and V is TRBV19; TRBD1 is a possible D gene (5 bases). The CDR3 length is 13 residues. Between the trimmed V and J ends, which lost 11 bases and 4 bases, there was a span of 15 bases. The germline V gene encodes CDR1 LNHDA and CDR2 SQIVND (reference sequence). The CDR3 loop reads CAARGGLNQPQHF. In nucleotides, the CDR3 is TGTGCCGCTCGGGGGGGATTGAATCAGCCCCAGCATTTT.

In DNA, the CDR3 is TGTGCCAGCCGTCTAGACAGTCGTCGGGCCAACGTCCTGACTTTC. This codes for CASRLDSRRANVLTF. The chain employs TRBV6-1 and TRBJ2-6, with a possible D match to TRBD1 (5 bases). Per germline, CDR1 MNHNS and CDR2 SASEGT. This CDR3 region has 15 residues. V lost 8 bases, J lost 5 bases, and 16 bases lay in between.

V gene TRBV5-6 combines with J gene TRBJ2-5; possible D gene TRBD2, 5 bases. Germline CDR1 and CDR2: SGHDT and YYEEEE. CDR3 length equals 15 residues. Deletions cut 2 bases from V and 4 bases from J, with 15 bases between. The CDR3 sequence: CASSFLRRRGETQYF. The CDR3 nucleotides are TGTGCCAGCAGCTTTCTGAGACGCCGGGGAGAGACCCAGTACTTC. The full variable domain, completed using reference TRBV5-6 and TRBJ2-5, is DAGVTQSPTHLIKTRGQQVTLRCSPKSGHDTVSWYQQALGQGPQFIFQYYEEEERQRGNFPDRFSGHQFPNYSSELNVNALLLGDSALYLCASSFLRRRGETQYFGPGTRLLVL.

The chain uses TRBV27 and TRBJ2-3; unclear D gene. The CDR3 contains 15 residues. The germline V and J ends were trimmed by 6 bases and 0 bases, with 13 bases remaining between them. In germline, CDR1 is MNHEY, CDR2 SMNVEV (reference sequence). CDR3 sequence reads: CASRKVRSSTDTQYF. CDR3 bases: TGTGCCAGCAGGAAAGTGAGATCTAGCACAGATACGCAGTATTTT.

The chain uses TRBV2 and TRBJ2-7; 7 positions match TRBD1. V lost 6 bases, J lost 4 bases, and 9 bases stayed unmatched. The CDR3 contains 14 residues. Germline values: CDR1 SNHLY, CDR2 FYNNEI. The CDR3 reads CASSRPGQYYEQYF. CDR3 sequence (DNA): TGTGCCAGCAGCCGTCCGGGACAGTATTACGAGCAGTACTTC.